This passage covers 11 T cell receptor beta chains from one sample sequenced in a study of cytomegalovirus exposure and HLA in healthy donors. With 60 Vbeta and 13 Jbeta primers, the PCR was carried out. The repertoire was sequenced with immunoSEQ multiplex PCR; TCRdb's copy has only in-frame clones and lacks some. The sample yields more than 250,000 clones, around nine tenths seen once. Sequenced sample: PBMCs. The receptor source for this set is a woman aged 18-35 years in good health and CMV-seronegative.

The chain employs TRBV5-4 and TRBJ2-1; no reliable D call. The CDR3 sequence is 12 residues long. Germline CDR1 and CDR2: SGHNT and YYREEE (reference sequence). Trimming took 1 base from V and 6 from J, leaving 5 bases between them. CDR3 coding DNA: TGTGCCAGCAGCTTGAATCTCAATGAGCAGTTCTTC. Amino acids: CASSLNLNEQFF.

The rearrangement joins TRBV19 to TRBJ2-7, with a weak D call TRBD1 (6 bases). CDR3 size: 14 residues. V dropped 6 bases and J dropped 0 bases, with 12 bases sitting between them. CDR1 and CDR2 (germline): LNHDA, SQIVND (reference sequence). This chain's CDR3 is CASRNRANSYEQYF. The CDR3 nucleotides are TGTGCCAGTAGGAACAGGGCGAACTCCTACGAGCAGTACTTC.

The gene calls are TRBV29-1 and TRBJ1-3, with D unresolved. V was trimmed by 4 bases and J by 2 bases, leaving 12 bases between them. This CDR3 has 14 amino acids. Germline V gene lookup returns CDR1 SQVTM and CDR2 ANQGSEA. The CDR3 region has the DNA TGCAGCGTTGTTCAACCCGGGACTGGAAACACCATATATTTT. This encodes CSVVQPGTGNTIYF.

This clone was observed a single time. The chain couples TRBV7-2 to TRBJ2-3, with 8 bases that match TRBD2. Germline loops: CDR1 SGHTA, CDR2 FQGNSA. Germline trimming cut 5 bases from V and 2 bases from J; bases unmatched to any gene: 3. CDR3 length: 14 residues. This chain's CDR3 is CASSRRGDTDTQYF. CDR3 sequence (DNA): TGTGCCAGCAGCAGGCGGGGGGACACAGATACGCAGTATTTT.

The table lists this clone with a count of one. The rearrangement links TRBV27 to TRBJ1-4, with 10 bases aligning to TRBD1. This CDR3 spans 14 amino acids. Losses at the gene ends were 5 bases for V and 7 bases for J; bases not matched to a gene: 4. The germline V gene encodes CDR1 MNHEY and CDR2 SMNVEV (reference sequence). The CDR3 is CASSPGQGFEKLFF. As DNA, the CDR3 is TGTGCCAGCAGTCCGGGACAGGGGTTTGAAAAACTGTTTTTT. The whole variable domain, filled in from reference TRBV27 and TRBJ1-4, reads EAQVTQNPRYLITVTGKKLTVTCSQNMNHEYMSWYRQDPGLGLRQIYYSMNVEVTDKGDVPEGYKVSRKEKRNFPLILESPSPNQTSLYFCASSPGQGFEKLFFGSGTQLSVL.

In DNA, the CDR3 is TGTGCCAGCGGGACTGCTAGCTCCTACGAGCAGTACTTC. It yields the protein CASGTASSYEQYF. This chain links TRBV27 with TRBJ2-7; TRBD2 might be the D (6 bases). The CDR3 loop spans 13 amino acids. Trimming cost V 8 bases and J 0 bases, with 11 bases left between them. The V gene's germline CDR1 is MNHEY and CDR2 SMNVEV (reference sequence).

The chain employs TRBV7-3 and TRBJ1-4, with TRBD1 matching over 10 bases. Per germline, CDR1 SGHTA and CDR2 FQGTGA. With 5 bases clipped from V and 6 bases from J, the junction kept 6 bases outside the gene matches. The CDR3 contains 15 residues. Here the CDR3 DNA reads TGTGCCAGCAGCAGATCCGGGACAGGGGATGAAAAACTGTTTTTT. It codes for CASSRSGTGDEKLFF.

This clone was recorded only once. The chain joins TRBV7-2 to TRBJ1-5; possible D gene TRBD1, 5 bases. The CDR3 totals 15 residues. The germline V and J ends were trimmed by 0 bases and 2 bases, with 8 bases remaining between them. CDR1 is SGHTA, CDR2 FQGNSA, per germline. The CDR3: CASSLAGGGNQPQHF. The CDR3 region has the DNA TGTGCCAGCAGCTTAGCGGGAGGGGGCAATCAGCCCCAGCATTTT.

The CDR3 bases are TGCGCCAGCAGCCACTCCAGGACAGTTTTTGAAGCTTTCTTT. It codes for CASSHSRTVFEAFF. The rearrangement uses TRBV4-1 and TRBJ1-1, with TRBD1 as a possible D gene (6 bases). The V gene lost 3 bases and the J gene lost 7 bases, with 15 bases spanning the gap. The CDR3 has 14 amino acids. The germline CDR1 and CDR2 sequences are MGHRA and YSYEKL.

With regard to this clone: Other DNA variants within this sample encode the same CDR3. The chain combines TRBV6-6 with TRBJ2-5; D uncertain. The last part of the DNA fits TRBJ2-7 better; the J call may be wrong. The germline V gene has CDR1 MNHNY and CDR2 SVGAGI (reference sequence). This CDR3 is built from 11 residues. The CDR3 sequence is CASSPSYEQYF. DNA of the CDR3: TGTGCCAGCAGCCCGTCCTACGAGCAGTACTTC.

DNA of the CDR3: TGTGCCAGCAGTTTATTAGCAGGGGCGGGTGAAAAACTGTTTTTT. Its protein product is CASSLLAGAGEKLFF. The chain joins TRBV27 to TRBJ1-4; tentatively, D is TRBD1 (6 bases). CDR3 length: 15 residues. Trimming pared 1 base from V and 7 bases from J, leaving 13 bases between. CDR1 MNHEY and CDR2 SMNVEV come from the germline V gene (reference sequence).